This TCR beta chain was observed in a study of shared clonotypes between healthy human individuals. Points on this clone: Its cognate antigen is unknown.

Once extracted for a subset, genomic DNA was divided evenly among several immunoSEQ plates. Clones were sequenced by immunoSEQ multiplex PCR, and TCRdb holds only the in-frame ones, with some missing. This sample has about 1 million clones, with around 75% found just once. The CDR3 covers 14 residues. The germline V gene encodes CDR1 SGDLS and CDR2 YYNGEE. V was pared by 3 bases and J by 0 bases, with 8 bases between. Overall study findings and caveats: On the whole, naive subsets had larger estimated richness than memory subsets had. Clonotype sharing levels among donors were expected to vary with sequencing depth. Few donors limited the genetic and exposure-history diversity represented.

Sequencing was done on a sample of memory CD4+ T cells sorted from blood. Specified subset: CD45RA-negative fraction. The receptor was isolated from a man between 18 and 29 years old in good health. The J gene is TRBJ2-3, the V gene TRBV9; D is unresolved. As DNA, the CDR3 is TGTGCCAGCAGCGCCGACGGCAGCACAGATACGCAGTATTTT. Translating gives CASSADGSTDTQYF.